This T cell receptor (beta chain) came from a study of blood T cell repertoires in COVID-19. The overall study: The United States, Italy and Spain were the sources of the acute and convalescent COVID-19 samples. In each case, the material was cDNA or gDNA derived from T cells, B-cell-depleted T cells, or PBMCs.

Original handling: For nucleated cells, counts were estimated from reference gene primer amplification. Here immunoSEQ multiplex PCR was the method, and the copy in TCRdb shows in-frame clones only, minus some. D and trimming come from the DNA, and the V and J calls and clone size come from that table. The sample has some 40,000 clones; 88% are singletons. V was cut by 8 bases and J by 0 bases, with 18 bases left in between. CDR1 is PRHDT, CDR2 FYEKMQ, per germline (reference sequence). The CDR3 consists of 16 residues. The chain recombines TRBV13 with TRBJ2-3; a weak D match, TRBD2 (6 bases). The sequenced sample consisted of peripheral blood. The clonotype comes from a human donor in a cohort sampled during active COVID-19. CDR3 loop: CASGLIAGTSTDTQYF. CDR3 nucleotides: TGTGCCAGCGGCCTAATCGCGGGAACTAGCACAGATACGCAGTATTTT.